The next 27 T cell receptor beta chains were all read from a single sample in a study of cytomegalovirus exposure and HLA in healthy donors. Vbeta (60) and Jbeta (13) primers were used in the PCR. Sequencing was performed with immunoSEQ multiplex PCR; in TCRdb, only in-frame clones are kept and a portion is missing. The sample data list approximately 58,000 clones. The sequencing sample was made of PBMCs. The receptors derive from a man aged 25 to 45 in good health and CMV-seropositive.

The V gene is TRBV4-2, the J gene TRBJ2-5; 10 bases fit TRBD1. In germline, CDR1 is LGHNA, CDR2 YNFKEQ. The CDR3 is 14 amino acids. Unmatched junction bases numbered 0, after V lost 1 base and J lost 4 bases. CDR3 coding DNA: TGTGCCAGCAGCCAAGGACAGGGGGCAGAGACCCAGTACTTC. Translation gives CASSQGQGAETQYF.

This chain's CDR3 is CATGGSGYGYTF. CDR3 in DNA: TGTGCCACCGGCGGGTCTGGCTATGGCTACACCTTC. This rearrangement joins TRBV10-3 to TRBJ1-2; D remains ambiguous. This CDR3 is 12 amino acids long. The V gene's germline CDR1 is ENHRY and CDR2 SYGVKD. V lost 10 bases and J lost 4, with 13 bases in between.

J is TRBJ2-7 and V is TRBV7-9, with D tentatively TRBD1 (5 bases). The CDR3 consists of 13 residues. V lost 6 bases to trimming and J lost 5 bases, with 14 bases between them. Germline V gene lookup returns CDR1 SEHNR and CDR2 FQNEAQ (reference sequence). The CDR3 DNA sequence: TGTGCCAGCAGAAAAAACCTAGGGGACGAGCAGTACTTC. Amino acid sequence: CASRKNLGDEQYF. The variable domain in full, completed from reference TRBV7-9 and TRBJ2-7, reads DTGVSQNPRHKITKRGQNVTFRCDPISEHNRLYWYRQTLGQGPEFLTYFQNEAQLEKSRLLSDRFSAERPKGSFSTLEIQRTEQGDSAMYLCASRKNLGDEQYFGPGTRLTVT.

With regard to this clone: The same CDR3 also results from other DNA sequences found in this sample. V is TRBV19 and J is TRBJ1-6; D is perhaps TRBD1 (6 bases). Per germline, CDR1 LNHDA and CDR2 SQIVND (reference sequence). V was clipped by 3 bases and J by 0 bases, with 9 bases between them. This CDR3 region has 16 residues. CDR3 in DNA: TGTGCCAGTAGTATTCAGGGGAGCTCCTATAATTCACCCCTCCACTTT. Its translation: CASSIQGSSYNSPLHF.

The gene calls are TRBV6-1 and TRBJ2-5; 7 bases align to TRBD2. V lost 2 bases, J lost 0 bases, and 6 bases stayed unmatched. This CDR3 has 16 amino acids. Germline-derived CDR1 and CDR2 are MNHNS and SASEGT. CDR3 amino acids: CASSERWGGYQETQYF. In nucleotides, the CDR3 is TGTGCCAGCAGTGAAAGGTGGGGGGGGTACCAAGAGACCCAGTACTTC.

The rearrangement uses TRBV29-1 and TRBJ2-7; 7 bases agree with TRBD1. The V and J ends lost 7 bases and 5 bases, in that order; junction bases with no gene match: 14. CDR1 SQVTM and CDR2 ANQGSEA come from the germline V gene. This CDR3 contains 14 residues. The CDR3 bases are TGCAGCGGCTCGTTGGACAGGCTTGGTGACGAGCAGTACTTC. It codes for CSGSLDRLGDEQYF.

This chain uses TRBV30 with TRBJ2-7, with TRBD1 matching 8 bases. The V segment lost 5 bases and the J segment 2 bases; nucleotides outside the gene matches: 8. CDR1 is GTSNPN, CDR2 SVGIG, per germline (reference sequence). This CDR3 region has 14 residues. Here the CDR3 reads CAWATGTGPYEQYF. CDR3 sequence (DNA): TGTGCCTGGGCAACTGGGACAGGCCCCTACGAGCAGTACTTC.

The chain has TRBV27 and TRBJ2-7; D unresolved. V lost 5 bases and J lost 1, with 9 bases in between. Germline V gene lookup returns CDR1 MNHEY and CDR2 SMNVEV (reference sequence). The CDR3 has 13 residues. CDR3 nucleotides: TGTGCCAGCAGTGAATCGGTTTCCTACGAGCAGTACTTC. Translated: CASSESVSYEQYF.

V gene TRBV6-5 combines with J gene TRBJ1-6; no definite D call. From germline, CDR1 is MNHEY and CDR2 SVGAGI. V was clipped by 9 bases and J by 0 bases, with 12 bases between them. The CDR3 consists of 15 residues. CDR3 region: CASTRSRSYNSPLHF. The CDR3 coding sequence is TGTGCCAGTACTAGAAGCCGCTCCTATAATTCACCCCTCCACTTT.

This sequence joins TRBV6-1 and TRBJ2-7; D is possibly TRBD1 (6 bases). The germline V gene has CDR1 MNHNS and CDR2 SASEGT. The CDR3 runs 13 residues. The germline V and J ends were trimmed by 4 bases and 3 bases, with 10 bases remaining between them. The CDR3 DNA reads TGTGCCAGCAGTGCCGGGACATACTACGAGCAGTACTTC. Its translation is CASSAGTYYEQYF.

The rearrangement uses TRBV29-1 and TRBJ1-3; D remains unclear. This CDR3 contains 14 residues. Germline V gene data show CDR1 as SQVTM and CDR2 as ANQGSEA. Trimming pared 7 bases from V and 0 bases from J, leaving 13 bases between. CDR3 in amino acids: CSGGGGLSGNTIYF. CDR3 nucleotides: TGCAGCGGGGGAGGAGGCCTCTCTGGAAACACCATATATTTT.

The genes are TRBV20-1 and TRBJ1-4; D uncertain. From germline, CDR1 is DFQATT and CDR2 SNEGSKA (reference sequence). This CDR3 is 11 amino acids long. V was pared by 8 bases and J by 7 bases, with 11 bases between. The CDR3 coding sequence is TGCAGTCCGAGATATGGTGAAAAACTGTTTTTT. Its translation: CSPRYGEKLFF.

The chain uses TRBV23-1 and TRBJ2-1; tentatively, D is TRBD1 (5 bases). TRBV23-1 is an ORF, and what it does is uncertain. The CDR3 has 12 amino acids. Between the trimmed V and J ends, which lost 4 bases and 5 bases, there was a span of 6 bases. CDR3 amino acids: CASSRTHNEQFF. DNA for the CDR3: TGCGCCAGCAGTCGGACACACAATGAGCAGTTCTTC.

V is TRBV19 and J is TRBJ1-1, with D maybe TRBD1 (6 bases). The CDR3 is made up of 13 amino acids. Trimming took off 8 bases at V and 0 bases at J, with 10 bases between the two ends. Germline CDR1 reads LNHDA; CDR2 reads SQIVND (reference sequence). CDR3 DNA: TGTGCCAGTTCCGGGACACTGAACACTGAAGCTTTCTTT. The encoded protein is CASSGTLNTEAFF.

The CDR3 here is CSVEIGGPGNEQFF. CDR3 nucleotides: TGCAGCGTTGAAATCGGGGGGCCGGGGAATGAGCAGTTCTTC. The chain couples TRBV29-1 to TRBJ2-1; D is possibly TRBD2 (7 bases). V gave up 2 bases and J gave up 7 bases, with 15 bases separating them. The CDR3 has 14 residues. CDR1 and CDR2 (germline): SQVTM, ANQGSEA.

The chain is built from TRBV6-5 and TRBJ2-1; 9 positions match TRBD1. The J segment lost 8 bases and the V segment lost 6 bases, leaving 5 bases of the junction unmatched. From germline, CDR1 is MNHEY and CDR2 SVGAGI. The CDR3 runs to 13 residues. CDR3 coding DNA: TGTGCCAGCAGGGGGACAGGGCAGGATGAGCAGTTCTTC. Protein sequence: CASRGTGQDEQFF.

Judged by frequency, this clone is medium-sized (0.01 to 0.1%). The gene calls are TRBV4-2 and TRBJ2-3; 9 bases are a match to TRBD2. The V and J ends lost 0 bases and 4 bases, in that order; junction bases with no gene match: 2. CDR3 length equals 15 residues. Germline V gene data show CDR1 as LGHNA and CDR2 as YNFKEQ. CDR3 DNA sequence: TGTGCCAGCAGCCAAGAGCGGGGGGGCCCAGATACGCAGTATTTT. Its translation is CASSQERGGPDTQYF.

The V gene is TRBV4-1, the J gene TRBJ2-7, with 7 bases that match TRBD1. CDR1 is MGHRA and CDR2 is YSYEKL in the germline V gene. The CDR3 loop spans 15 amino acids. Unmatched junction bases numbered 9, after V lost 0 bases and J lost 7 bases. CDR3: CASSQDPGTAREQYF. The CDR3 nucleotides read TGCGCCAGCAGCCAAGATCCCGGGACAGCCAGGGAGCAGTACTTC.

Of note for this clone: One junction end disagrees with the germline gene, perhaps due to a read error. This chain links TRBV4-1 with TRBJ2-5; 11 bases are shared with TRBD2. Germline CDR1 MGHRA, CDR2 YSYEKL. The CDR3 is made up of 16 amino acids. The DNA of the CDR3 is TGCGCCAGCAGCCAGACCCCTAGCGGGGGGCCAGAGAACCAGTACTTC. This sequence encodes CASSQTPSGGPENQYF.

The chain is built from TRBV2 and TRBJ2-7; 12 positions match TRBD2. The CDR3 is 13 residues long. Germline CDR1 is SNHLY and CDR2 is FYNNEI. Unmatched junction bases numbered 2, after V lost 5 bases and J lost 6 bases. CDR3 sequence reads: CASSLAGGLEQYF. In nucleotides, the CDR3 is TGTGCCAGCAGTCTAGCGGGAGGGCTCGAGCAGTACTTC.

The CDR3 DNA reads TGTGCCAGCAGCTTAGAAGCGGGGGGAATAAATGAGCAGTTCTTC. Translated: CASSLEAGGINEQFF. The chain links TRBV11-3 to TRBJ2-1; 9 positions match TRBD2. CDR3 length equals 15 residues. J lost 7 bases, V lost 0 bases, and 4 bases had no gene match. Germline V gives CDR1 SGHNT, CDR2 YENEEA.

V is TRBV27 and J is TRBJ1-5, with 10 positions matching TRBD1. Trimming took 4 bases from V and 7 from J; bases not matched to a gene: 10. The germline gives CDR1 MNHEY, CDR2 SMNVEV (reference sequence). The CDR3 runs 16 residues. DNA for the CDR3: TGTGCCAGCAGTTCTACACCGACAGGGGGCCGGCAGCCCCAGCATTTT. Its translation is CASSSTPTGGRQPQHF.

The chain employs TRBV27 and TRBJ2-3; TRBD1 is a possible D gene (6 bases). In germline, CDR1 is MNHEY, CDR2 SMNVEV (reference sequence). This CDR3 is 17 amino acids long. The V end lost 3 bases, the J end lost 6 bases, and 22 bases lay between the germline ends. CDR3 region: CASSFTGTFFTGDTQYF. In DNA form, the CDR3 reads TGTGCCAGCAGTTTCACCGGGACGTTCTTTACAGGGGATACGCAGTATTTT.

The gene calls are TRBV7-6 and TRBJ2-5; 9 bases are shared with TRBD1. Germline V gene sequence: CDR1 SGHVS, CDR2 FNYEAQ. V lost 4 bases and J lost 6; bases outside the gene matches: 3. The CDR3 has 13 residues. The CDR3 nucleotides read TGTGCCAGCAGCTGGGACAGGGACAAGACCCAGTACTTC. Protein sequence: CASSWDRDKTQYF.

This chain connects TRBV18 to TRBJ2-5; D not certain. The CDR3 length is 12 residues. Germline lookup yields CDR1 KGHSH and CDR2 LQKENI. The V and J ends lost 0 bases and 5 bases respectively, with 4 bases between them. The CDR3 sequence is CASSPPRETQYF. The CDR3 coding sequence is TGTGCCAGCTCACCACCGAGGGAGACCCAGTACTTC.

The gene calls are TRBV9 and TRBJ2-1; 10 bases map to TRBD2. This CDR3 has 14 amino acids. Per the germline V gene, CDR1 is SGDLS and CDR2 is YYNGEE. J was trimmed by 10 bases and V by 2 bases; bases with no gene match: 6. CDR3 sequence: CASSVRLAGVEQFF. The CDR3 nucleotides read TGTGCCAGCAGCGTTCGGCTAGCGGGGGTGGAGCAGTTCTTC.

This rearrangement joins TRBV28 to TRBJ1-1; weak D call: TRBD1 (6 bases). V shed 10 bases and J shed 5 bases, with 20 bases lying between them. The CDR3 is made up of 14 amino acids. Germline assignment: CDR1 MDHEN and CDR2 SYDVKM. The CDR3 here is CATYPGGGVTEAFF. CDR3 sequence (DNA): TGTGCCACGTACCCGGGAGGGGGTGTGACTGAAGCTTTCTTT. Full variable domain (outside the CDR3, taken from reference TRBV28 and TRBJ1-1): DVKVTQSSRYLVKRTGEKVFLECVQDMDHENMFWYRQDPGLGLRLIYFSYDVKMKEKGDIPEGYSVSREKKERFSLILESASTNQTSMYLCATYPGGGVTEAFFGQGTRLTVV.